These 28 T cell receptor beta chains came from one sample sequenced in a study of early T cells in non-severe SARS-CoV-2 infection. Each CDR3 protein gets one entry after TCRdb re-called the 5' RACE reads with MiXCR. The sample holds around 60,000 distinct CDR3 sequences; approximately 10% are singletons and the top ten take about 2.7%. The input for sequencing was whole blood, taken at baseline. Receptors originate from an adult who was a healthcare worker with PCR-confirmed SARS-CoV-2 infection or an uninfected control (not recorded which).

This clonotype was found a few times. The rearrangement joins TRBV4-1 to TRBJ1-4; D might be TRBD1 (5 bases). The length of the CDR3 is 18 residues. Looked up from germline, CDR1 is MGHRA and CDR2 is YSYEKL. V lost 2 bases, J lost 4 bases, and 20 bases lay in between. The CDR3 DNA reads TGCGCCAGCAGCCAATTCAGGGACTTGGCTCTACGTAATGAAAAACTGTTTTTT. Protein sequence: CASSQFRDLALRNEKLFF.

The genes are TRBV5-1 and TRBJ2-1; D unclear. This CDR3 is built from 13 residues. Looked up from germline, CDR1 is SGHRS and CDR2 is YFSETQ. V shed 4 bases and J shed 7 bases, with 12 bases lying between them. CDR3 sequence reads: CASSPRSVNEQFF. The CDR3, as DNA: TGCGCCAGCAGCCCCCGAAGCGTAAATGAGCAGTTCTTC. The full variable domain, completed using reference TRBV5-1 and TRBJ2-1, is KAGVTQTPRYLIKTRGQQVTLSCSPISGHRSVSWYQQTPGQGLQFLFEYFSETQRNKGNFPGRFSGRQFSNSRSEMNVSTLELGDSALYLCASSPRSVNEQFFGPGTRLTVL.

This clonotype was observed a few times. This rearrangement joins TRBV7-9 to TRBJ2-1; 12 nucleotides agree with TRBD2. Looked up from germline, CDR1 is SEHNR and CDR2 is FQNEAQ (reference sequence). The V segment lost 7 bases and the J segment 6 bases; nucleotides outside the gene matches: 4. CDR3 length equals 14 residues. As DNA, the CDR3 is TGTGCCAGCACCGGACTAGCGGGGATCAATGAGCAGTTCTTC. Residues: CASTGLAGINEQFF.

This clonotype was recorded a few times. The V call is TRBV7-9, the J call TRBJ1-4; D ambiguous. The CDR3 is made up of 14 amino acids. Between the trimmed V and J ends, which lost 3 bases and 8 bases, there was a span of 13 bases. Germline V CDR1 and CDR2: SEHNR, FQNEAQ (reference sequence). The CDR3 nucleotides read TGTGCCAGCAGCTTCGGAGTAGGAGGGGAAAAACTGTTTTTT. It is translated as CASSFGVGGEKLFF.

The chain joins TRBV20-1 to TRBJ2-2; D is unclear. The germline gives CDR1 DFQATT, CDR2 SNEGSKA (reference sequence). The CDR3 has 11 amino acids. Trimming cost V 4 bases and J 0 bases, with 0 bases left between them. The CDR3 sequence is CSATNTGELFF. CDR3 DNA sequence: TGCAGTGCTACGAACACCGGGGAGCTGTTTTTT.

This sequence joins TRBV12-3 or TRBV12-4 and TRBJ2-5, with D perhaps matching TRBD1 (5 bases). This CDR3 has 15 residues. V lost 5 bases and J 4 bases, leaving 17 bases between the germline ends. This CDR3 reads CASSSSVGLGETQYF. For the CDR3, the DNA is TGTGCCAGCAGTAGTAGTGTGGGGCTCGGAGAGACCCAGTACTTC.

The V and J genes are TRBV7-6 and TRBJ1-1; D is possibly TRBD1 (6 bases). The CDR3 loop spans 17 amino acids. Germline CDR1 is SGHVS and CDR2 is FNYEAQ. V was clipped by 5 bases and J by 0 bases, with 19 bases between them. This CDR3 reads CASSPTDSQVMNTEAFF. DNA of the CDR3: TGTGCCAGCAGCCCCACGGACAGTCAGGTGATGAACACTGAAGCTTTCTTT.

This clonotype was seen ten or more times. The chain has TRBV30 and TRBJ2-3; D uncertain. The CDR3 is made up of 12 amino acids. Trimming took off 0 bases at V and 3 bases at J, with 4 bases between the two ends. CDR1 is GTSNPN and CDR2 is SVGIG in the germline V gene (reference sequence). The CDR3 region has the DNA TGTGCCTGGAGTGTACGTACAGATACGCAGTATTTT. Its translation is CAWSVRTDTQYF.

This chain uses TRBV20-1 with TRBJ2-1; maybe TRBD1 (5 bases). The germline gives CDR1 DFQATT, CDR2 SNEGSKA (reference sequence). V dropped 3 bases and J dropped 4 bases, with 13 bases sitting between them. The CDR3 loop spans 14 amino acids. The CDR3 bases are TGCAGTGCTAGTGGCAGGGCTGGATACAATGAGCAGTTCTTC. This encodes CSASGRAGYNEQFF.

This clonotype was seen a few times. CDR3 nucleotide sequence: TGTGCCAGCAAAACGGTGGCAGATACGCAGTATTTT. Translated: CASKTVADTQYF. The chain links TRBV6-6 to TRBJ2-3, with D hard to call. The germline gives CDR1 MNHNY, CDR2 SVGAGI (reference sequence). The CDR3 covers 12 residues. Trimming pared 7 bases from V and 4 bases from J, leaving 9 bases between.

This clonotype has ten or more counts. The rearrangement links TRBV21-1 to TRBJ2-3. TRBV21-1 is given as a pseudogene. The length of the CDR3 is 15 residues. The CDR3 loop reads CASSSLPSSTDTQYF. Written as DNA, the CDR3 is TGTGCCAGCAGCAGCCTACCGTCGAGCACAGATACGCAGTATTTT.

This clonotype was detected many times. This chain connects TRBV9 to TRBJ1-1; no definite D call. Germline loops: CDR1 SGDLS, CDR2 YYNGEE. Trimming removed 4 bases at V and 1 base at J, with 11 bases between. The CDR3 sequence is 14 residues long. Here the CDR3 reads CASSMEHGNTEAFF. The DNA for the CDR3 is TGTGCCAGCAGCATGGAACATGGGAACACTGAAGCTTTCTTT. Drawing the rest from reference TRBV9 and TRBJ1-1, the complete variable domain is DSGVTQTPKHLITATGQRVTLRCSPRSGDLSVYWYQQSLDQGLQFLIQYYNGEERAKGNILERFSAQQFPDLHSELNLSSLELGDSALYFCASSMEHGNTEAFFGQGTRLTVV.

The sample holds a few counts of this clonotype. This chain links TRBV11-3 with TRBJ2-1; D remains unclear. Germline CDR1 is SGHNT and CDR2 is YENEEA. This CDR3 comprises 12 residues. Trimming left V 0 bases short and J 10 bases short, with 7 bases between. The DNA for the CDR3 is TGTGCCAGCAGCTTAGATCCCGTGGAGCAGTTCTTC. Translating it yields CASSLDPVEQFF.

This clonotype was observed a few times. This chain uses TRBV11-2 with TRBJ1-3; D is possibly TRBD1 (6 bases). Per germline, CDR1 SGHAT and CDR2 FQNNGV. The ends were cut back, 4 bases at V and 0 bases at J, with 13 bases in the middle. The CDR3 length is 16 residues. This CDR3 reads CASSSGQRSSGNTIYF. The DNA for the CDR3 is TGTGCCAGCAGCTCTGGACAGCGCAGCTCTGGAAACACCATATATTTT.

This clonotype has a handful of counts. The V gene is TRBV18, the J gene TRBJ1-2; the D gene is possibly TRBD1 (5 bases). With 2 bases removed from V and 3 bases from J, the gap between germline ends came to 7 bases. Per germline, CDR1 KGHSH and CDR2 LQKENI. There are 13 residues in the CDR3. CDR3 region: CASSPGADYGYTF. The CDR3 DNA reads TGTGCCAGCTCACCAGGGGCAGACTATGGCTACACCTTC.

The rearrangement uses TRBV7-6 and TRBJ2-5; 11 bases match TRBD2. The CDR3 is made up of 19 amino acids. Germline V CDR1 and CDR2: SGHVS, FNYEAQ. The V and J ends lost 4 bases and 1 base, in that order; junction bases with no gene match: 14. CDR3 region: CASSSHKPGLADFQETQYF. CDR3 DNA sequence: TGTGCCAGCAGCTCACATAAACCGGGACTAGCGGATTTCCAAGAGACCCAGTACTTC.

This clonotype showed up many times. DNA of the CDR3: TGTGCCAGCAGTGAAACACCGTCCTATGGCTACACCTTC. Translation gives CASSETPSYGYTF. This chain connects TRBV12-3 or TRBV12-4 to TRBJ1-2; D is unclear. V lost 5 bases and J lost 4, with 11 bases in between. The CDR3 length is 13 residues.

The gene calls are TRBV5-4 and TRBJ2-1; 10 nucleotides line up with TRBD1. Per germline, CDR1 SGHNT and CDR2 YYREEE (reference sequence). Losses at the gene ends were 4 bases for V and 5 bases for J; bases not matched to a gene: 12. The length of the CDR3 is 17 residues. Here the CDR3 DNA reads TGTGCCAGCAGCCTATTACGGACAGGGGGACCTAACAATGAGCAGTTCTTC. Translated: CASSLLRTGGPNNEQFF. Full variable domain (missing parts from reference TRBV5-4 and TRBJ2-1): ETGVTQSPTHLIKTRGQQVTLRCSSQSGHNTVSWYQQALGQGPQFIFQYYREEENGRGNFPPRFSGLQFPNYSSELNVNALELDDSALYLCASSLLRTGGPNNEQFFGPGTRLTVL.

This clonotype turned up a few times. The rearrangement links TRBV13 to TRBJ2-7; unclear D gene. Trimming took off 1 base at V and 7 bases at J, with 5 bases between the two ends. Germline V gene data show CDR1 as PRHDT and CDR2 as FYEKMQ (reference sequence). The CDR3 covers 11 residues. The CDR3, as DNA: TGTGCCAGCAGCTTAGAAGGGGAGCAGTACTTC. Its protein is CASSLEGEQYF.

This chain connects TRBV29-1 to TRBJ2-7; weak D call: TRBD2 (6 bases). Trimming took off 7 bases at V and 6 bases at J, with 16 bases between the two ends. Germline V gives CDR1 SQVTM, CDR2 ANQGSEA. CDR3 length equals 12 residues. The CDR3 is CSAKDPGSEQYF. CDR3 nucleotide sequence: TGCAGCGCCAAAGACCCCGGGAGCGAGCAGTACTTC.

The CDR3 DNA reads as TGTGCCAGCAGCCAAGAGGGGACCGTCCCCGGAGGCGAGCAGTACTTC. Protein sequence: CASSQEGTVPGGEQYF. The J gene is TRBJ2-7, the V gene TRBV3-1; D assignment may be TRBD1 or TRBD2 (5 bases each). With 0 bases removed from V and 6 bases from J, the gap between germline ends came to 18 bases. CDR1 is LGHDT and CDR2 is YNNKEL in the germline V gene (reference sequence). This CDR3 has 16 amino acids.

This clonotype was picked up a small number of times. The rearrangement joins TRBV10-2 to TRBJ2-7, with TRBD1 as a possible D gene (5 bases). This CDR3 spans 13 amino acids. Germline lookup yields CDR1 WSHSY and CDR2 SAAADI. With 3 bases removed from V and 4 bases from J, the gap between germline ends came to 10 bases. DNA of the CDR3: TGCGCCAGCAGTGACTGGCAGGGATACGAGCAGTACTTC. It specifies CASSDWQGYEQYF.

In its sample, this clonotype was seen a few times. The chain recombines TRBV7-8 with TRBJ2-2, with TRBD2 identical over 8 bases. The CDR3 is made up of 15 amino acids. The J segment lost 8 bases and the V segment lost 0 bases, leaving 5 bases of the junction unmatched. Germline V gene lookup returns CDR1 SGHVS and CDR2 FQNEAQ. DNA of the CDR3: TGTGCCAGCAGCTTAGCTAGCGGGAAGTGGGGGGAGCTGTTTTTT. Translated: CASSLASGKWGELFF.

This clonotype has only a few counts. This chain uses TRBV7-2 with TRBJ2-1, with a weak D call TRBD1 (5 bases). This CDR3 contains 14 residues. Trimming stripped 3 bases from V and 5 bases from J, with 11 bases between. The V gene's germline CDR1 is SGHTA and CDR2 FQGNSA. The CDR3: CASSLTAQNNEQFF. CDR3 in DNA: TGTGCCAGCAGCTTGACAGCTCAAAACAATGAGCAGTTCTTC.

DNA for the CDR3: TGTGCCAGCAGCTCCGGGAGACCCTATGGCTACACCTTC. Encoded protein: CASSSGRPYGYTF. The chain employs TRBV6-1 and TRBJ1-2; D not certain. V was cut by 6 bases and J by 4 bases, with 12 bases left in between. CDR1 is MNHNS, CDR2 SASEGT, per germline. The CDR3 runs to 13 residues.

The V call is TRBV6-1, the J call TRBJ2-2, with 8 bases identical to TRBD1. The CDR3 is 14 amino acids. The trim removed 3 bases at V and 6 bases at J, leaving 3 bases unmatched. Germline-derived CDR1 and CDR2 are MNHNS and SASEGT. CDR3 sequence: CASSETGEPGELFF. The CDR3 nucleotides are TGTGCCAGCAGTGAGACAGGGGAGCCCGGGGAGCTGTTTTTT.

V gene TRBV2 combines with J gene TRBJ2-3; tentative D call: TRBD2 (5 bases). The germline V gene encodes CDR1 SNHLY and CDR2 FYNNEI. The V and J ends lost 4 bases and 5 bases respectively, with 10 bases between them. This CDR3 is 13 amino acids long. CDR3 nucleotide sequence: TGTGCCAGCAGTGTATCCCGGGAAGATACGCAGTATTTT. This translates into CASSVSREDTQYF.

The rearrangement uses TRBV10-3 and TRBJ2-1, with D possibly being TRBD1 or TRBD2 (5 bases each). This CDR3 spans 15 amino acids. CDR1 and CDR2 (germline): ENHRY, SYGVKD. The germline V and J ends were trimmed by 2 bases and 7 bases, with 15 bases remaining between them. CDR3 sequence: CAISERGPTWNEQFF. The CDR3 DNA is TGTGCCATCAGTGAGAGGGGACCCACCTGGAATGAGCAGTTCTTC.